Each of the 16 T cell receptor beta chains below was sequenced from the same sample in a study of T cells in localized non-small cell lung cancer. TCRdb's copy holds only in-frame clones and misses some; the assay was immunoSEQ multiplex PCR. Here the sample spans roughly 70,000 clones, about 86% being singletons. The specimen comprised peripheral blood, sampled before any cancer treatment. The receptors shown here come from a male donor at least 60 years old with stage III squamous cell lung carcinoma.

For this clone: Germline is not matched at one junction end, which may reflect a read error. The J gene is TRBJ2-5, the V gene TRBV7-9; TRBD2 matches at 10 bases. The CDR3 contains 15 residues. From germline, CDR1 is SEHNR and CDR2 FQNEAQ (reference sequence). CDR3 nucleotide sequence: TGTGCCAGCAGCCTAGCGGGGGACCCTAGGGAGACCCAGTACTTC. Its protein is CASSLAGDPRETQYF.

In DNA form, the CDR3 reads TGTGCCAGCAGCCAGGGGATGTATGGCTACACCTTC. This sequence encodes CASSQGMYGYTF. J is TRBJ1-2 and V is TRBV7-2, with TRBD1 as a possible D gene (6 bases). Germline lookup yields CDR1 SGHTA and CDR2 FQGNSA. The CDR3 contains 12 residues. The V end was cut by 5 bases, the J end by 5 bases, with 9 bases between. The full variable domain, in which reference TRBV7-2 and TRBJ1-2 provide the parts outside the CDR3, is GAGVSQSPSNKVTEKGKDVELRCDPISGHTALYWYRQSLGQGLEFLIYFQGNSAPDKSGLPSDRFSAERTGGSVSTLTIQRTQQEDSAVYLCASSQGMYGYTFGSGTRLTVV.

The genes are TRBV4-2 and TRBJ2-5, with 8 bases that match TRBD1. Germline loops: CDR1 LGHNA, CDR2 YNFKEQ. CDR3 length: 14 amino acids. The V and J ends lost 4 bases and 1 base, in that order; junction bases with no gene match: 2. The CDR3 DNA reads as TGTGCCAGCAGCCGCGGGACAGGCCAAGAGACCCAGTACTTC. Residues: CASSRGTGQETQYF.

This chain uses TRBV29-1 with TRBJ2-2; D call uncertain. V was shortened by 7 bases and J by 5 bases, with 14 bases between the two germline ends. Germline V CDR1 and CDR2: SQVTM, ANQGSEA. CDR3 length equals 13 residues. DNA of the CDR3: TGCAGCGCTCCTCTGGACGGGACCGGGGAGCTGTTTTTT. Residues: CSAPLDGTGELFF.

The rearrangement uses TRBV23-1 and TRBJ2-1; 9 bases match TRBD1. TRBV23-1 is assigned to the ORF class and has an uncertain function. The CDR3 is 17 amino acids. V shed 3 bases, J shed 8 bases, and the junction held 14 bases outside the gene matches. CDR3 sequence (DNA): TGCGCCAGCAGTCAGCGAAAACCGGGACAGGGTCTGCATGAGCAGTTCTTC. As protein: CASSQRKPGQGLHEQFF.

This chain links TRBV15 with TRBJ2-2; the D is unclear. V lost 1 base, J lost 1 base, and 7 bases lay in between. CDR3 length: 15 residues. Germline assignment: CDR1 LNHNV and CDR2 YYDKDF (reference sequence). CDR3 coding DNA: TGTGCCACCAGCAGAGCAAAGGGGAACACCGGGGAGCTGTTTTTT. It translates to CATSRAKGNTGELFF. The full variable domain, completed using reference TRBV15 and TRBJ2-2, is DAMVIQNPRYQVTQFGKPVTLSCSQTLNHNVMYWYQQKSSQAPKLLFHYYDKDFNNEADTPDNFQSRRPNTSFCFLDIRSPGLGDTAMYLCATSRAKGNTGELFFGEGSRLTVL.

The chain carries TRBV5-1 and TRBJ2-7; 9 nucleotides match TRBD1. The CDR3 has 15 residues. The V gene end was trimmed by 0 bases and the J gene end by 7 bases; junction bases not matched to a gene: 8. Germline V gene lookup returns CDR1 SGHRS and CDR2 YFSETQ. As DNA, the CDR3 is TGCGCCAGCAGCTTGGAACAGGGGGCGATAGGAGAGCAGTACTTC. Protein product: CASSLEQGAIGEQYF.

The rearrangement uses TRBV12-5 and TRBJ2-2; TRBD1 aligns across 8 bases. The V gene's germline CDR1 is LGHNT and CDR2 FRNRAP. Germline trimming cut 6 bases from V and 0 bases from J; bases unmatched to any gene: 3. The CDR3 has 15 residues. The CDR3 region has the DNA TGTGCTAGTGGGCAGACAGGGGCGAACACCGGGGAGCTGTTTTTT. This encodes CASGQTGANTGELFF.

This chain uses TRBV30 with TRBJ1-2; D might be TRBD1 (5 bases). This CDR3 region has 14 residues. The V and J ends lost 4 bases and 4 bases respectively, with 16 bases between them. In germline, CDR1 is GTSNPN, CDR2 SVGIG (reference sequence). This chain's CDR3 is CAWTDRGGIYGYTF. CDR3 DNA sequence: TGTGCCTGGACGGACCGGGGCGGGATCTATGGCTACACCTTC.

J is TRBJ1-3 and V is TRBV30; a possible D gene is TRBD1 (6 bases). Trimming took off 4 bases at V and 0 bases at J, with 13 bases between the two ends. The CDR3 covers 15 residues. Germline assignment: CDR1 GTSNPN and CDR2 SVGIG (reference sequence). The CDR3 bases are TGTGCCTGGAAGGATCAGGGGTTCTCTGGAAACACCATATATTTT. This codes for CAWKDQGFSGNTIYF.

This chain links TRBV7-3 with TRBJ2-5, with 7 bases that match TRBD2. CDR1 and CDR2 from the germline V gene are SGHTA and FQGTGA. The CDR3 runs 13 residues. J gave up 4 bases and V 3 bases, and 2 bases lay outside the gene matches. The CDR3 is CASSFGEGETQYF. CDR3 in DNA: TGTGCCAGCAGCTTCGGGGAGGGAGAGACCCAGTACTTC.

This clone appeared a few times. This chain joins TRBV19 and TRBJ2-2; the D gene is possibly TRBD1 (5 bases). There are 15 residues in the CDR3. V was trimmed by 3 bases and J by 5 bases, leaving 13 bases between them. The V gene's germline CDR1 is LNHDA and CDR2 SQIVND (reference sequence). CDR3 sequence reads: CASSIRASGTGELFF. CDR3 sequence (DNA): TGTGCCAGTAGTATCAGGGCATCCGGGACCGGGGAGCTGTTTTTT.

The V call is TRBV9, the J call TRBJ2-5; no clear D. Trimming took 0 bases from V and 1 from J, leaving 10 bases between them. This CDR3 region has 15 residues. The V gene's germline CDR1 is SGDLS and CDR2 YYNGEE. CDR3 sequence (DNA): TGTGCCAGCAGCGTAGAAGGGTCCCGCCAAGAGACCCAGTACTTC. Translated, it gives CASSVEGSRQETQYF.

The chain recombines TRBV7-8 with TRBJ2-1; D not resolved. This CDR3 has 11 amino acids. In germline, CDR1 is SGHVS, CDR2 FQNEAQ. Trimming cost V 3 bases and J 8 bases, with 5 bases left between them. The CDR3 DNA reads as TGTGCCAGCAGCTTTCGGTATGAGCAGTTCTTC. Amino acids: CASSFRYEQFF.

The rearrangement links TRBV6-5 to TRBJ1-1; no clear D gene. V shed 9 bases and J shed 11 bases, with 22 bases lying between them. CDR3 length: 13 residues. The germline CDR1 and CDR2 sequences are MNHEY and SVGAGI. The CDR3 spells CASSFSPGYVAFF. CDR3 bases: TGTGCCAGTTCTTTTTCCCCGGGGTACGTGGCTTTCTTT.

The gene calls are TRBV4-3 and TRBJ2-2; possibly TRBD1 or TRBD2 for D (6 bases each). The germline gives CDR1 LGHNA, CDR2 YSLEER. Trimming cost V 4 bases and J 2 bases, with 8 bases left between them. This CDR3 has 14 residues. CDR3 DNA: TGCGCCAGCAGCCGCGGGACAAACACCGGGGAGCTGTTTTTT. It translates to CASSRGTNTGELFF.